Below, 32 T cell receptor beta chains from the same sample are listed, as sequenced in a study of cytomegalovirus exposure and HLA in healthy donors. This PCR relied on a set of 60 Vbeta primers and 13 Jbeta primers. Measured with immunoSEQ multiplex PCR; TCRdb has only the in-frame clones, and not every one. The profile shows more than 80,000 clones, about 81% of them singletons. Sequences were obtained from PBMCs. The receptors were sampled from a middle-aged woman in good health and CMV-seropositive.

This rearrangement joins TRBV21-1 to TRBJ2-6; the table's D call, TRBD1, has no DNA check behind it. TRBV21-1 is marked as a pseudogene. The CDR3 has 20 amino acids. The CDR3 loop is CASSKGSTDNSTSGANVLTF. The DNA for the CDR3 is TGTGCCAGCAGCAAAGGGTCGACAGACAATTCCACCTCTGGGGCCAACGTCCTGACTTTC.

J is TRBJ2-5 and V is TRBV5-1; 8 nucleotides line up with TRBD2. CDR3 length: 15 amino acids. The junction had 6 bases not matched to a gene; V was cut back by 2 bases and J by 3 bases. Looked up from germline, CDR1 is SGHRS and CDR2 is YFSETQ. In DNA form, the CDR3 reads TGCGCCAGCAGCTTCGGGAGGGCCGTGGAAGAGACCCAGTACTTC. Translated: CASSFGRAVEETQYF.

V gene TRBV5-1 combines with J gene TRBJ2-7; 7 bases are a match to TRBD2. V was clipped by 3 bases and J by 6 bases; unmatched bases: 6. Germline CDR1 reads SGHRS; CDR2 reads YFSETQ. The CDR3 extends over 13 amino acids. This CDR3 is CASSSEGGSEQYF. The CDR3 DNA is TGCGCCAGCAGCTCAGAGGGAGGGTCCGAGCAGTACTTC.

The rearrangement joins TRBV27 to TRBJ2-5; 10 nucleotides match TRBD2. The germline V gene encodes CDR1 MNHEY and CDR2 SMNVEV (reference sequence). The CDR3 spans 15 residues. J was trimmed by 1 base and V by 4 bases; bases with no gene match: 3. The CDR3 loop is CASSSLAGGQETQYF. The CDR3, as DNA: TGTGCCAGCAGTTCCTTAGCGGGAGGCCAAGAGACCCAGTACTTC.

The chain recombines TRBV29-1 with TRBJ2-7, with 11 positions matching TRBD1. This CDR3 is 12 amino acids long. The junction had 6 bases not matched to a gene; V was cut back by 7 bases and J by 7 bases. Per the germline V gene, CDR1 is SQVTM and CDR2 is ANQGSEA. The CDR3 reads CSAGQGAREQYF. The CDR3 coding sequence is TGCAGCGCCGGACAGGGGGCGAGGGAGCAGTACTTC.

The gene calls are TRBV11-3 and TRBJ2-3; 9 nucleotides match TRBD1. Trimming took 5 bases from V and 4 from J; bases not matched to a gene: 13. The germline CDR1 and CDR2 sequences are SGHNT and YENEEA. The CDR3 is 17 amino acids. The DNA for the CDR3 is TGTGCCAGCAGCGCCCCACGACAGGGGGTGAGGGCAGATACGCAGTATTTT. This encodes CASSAPRQGVRADTQYF.

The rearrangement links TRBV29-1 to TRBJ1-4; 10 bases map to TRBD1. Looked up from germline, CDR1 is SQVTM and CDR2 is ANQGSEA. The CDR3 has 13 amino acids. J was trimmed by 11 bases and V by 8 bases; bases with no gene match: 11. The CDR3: CSLGGQGICKLFF. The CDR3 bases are TGCAGCTTGGGGGGACAGGGGATTTGTAAACTGTTTTTT.

DNA of the CDR3: TGTGCCAGCAGCTTCGGGACAGGGAAGGATACGCAGTATTTT. Its translation: CASSFGTGKDTQYF. V and J are TRBV5-6 and TRBJ2-3; TRBD1 aligns across 9 bases. The V gene end was trimmed by 2 bases and the J gene end by 6 bases; junction bases not matched to a gene: 4. This CDR3 contains 14 residues. Germline V gene lookup returns CDR1 SGHDT and CDR2 YYEEEE.

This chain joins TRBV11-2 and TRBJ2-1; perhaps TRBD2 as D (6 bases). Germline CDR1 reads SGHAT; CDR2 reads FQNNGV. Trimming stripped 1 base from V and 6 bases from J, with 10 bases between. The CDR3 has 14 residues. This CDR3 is CASSLAGRANEQFF. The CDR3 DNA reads TGTGCCAGCAGCTTAGCCGGGAGAGCCAATGAGCAGTTCTTC.

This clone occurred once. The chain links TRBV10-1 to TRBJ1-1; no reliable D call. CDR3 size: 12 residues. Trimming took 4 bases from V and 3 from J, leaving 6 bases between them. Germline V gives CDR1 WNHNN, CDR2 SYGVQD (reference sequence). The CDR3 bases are TGCGCCAGCAGTGGGCAAGACACTGAAGCTTTCTTT. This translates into CASSGQDTEAFF.

DNA for the CDR3: TGTGCCAGCAGCCTCCCGGGGTGTGGCTACACCTTC. Protein sequence: CASSLPGCGYTF. The chain combines TRBV6-5 with TRBJ1-2; D gene ambiguous. V was shortened by 6 bases and J by 7 bases, with 12 bases between the two germline ends. The CDR3 spans 12 residues. The germline V gene encodes CDR1 MNHEY and CDR2 SVGAGI.

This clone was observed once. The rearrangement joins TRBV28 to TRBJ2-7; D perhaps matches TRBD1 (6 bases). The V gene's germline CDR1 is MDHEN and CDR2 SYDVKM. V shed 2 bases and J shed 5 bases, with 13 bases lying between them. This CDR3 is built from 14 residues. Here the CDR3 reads CASSLIASGDEQYF. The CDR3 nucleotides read TGTGCCAGCAGTTTAATTGCGTCAGGGGACGAGCAGTACTTC.

CDR3 nucleotide sequence: TGTGCCAGCAGCTCAAAGATTAGCGGGGGACGGGCGTGGGAGACCCAGTACTTC. Amino acid sequence: CASSSKISGGRAWETQYF. J is TRBJ2-5 and V is TRBV7-9; 9 nucleotides agree with TRBD2. The J segment lost 5 bases and the V segment lost 4 bases, leaving 17 bases of the junction unmatched. The CDR3 is made up of 18 amino acids. Germline V gene data show CDR1 as SEHNR and CDR2 as FQNEAQ (reference sequence).

The CDR3 nucleotides are TGTGCCAGTAGTATAGAGGCTAGCGGGAGAAATGAGCAGTTCTTC. It specifies CASSIEASGRNEQFF. The V gene is TRBV19, the J gene TRBJ2-1, with 10 bases matching TRBD2. CDR1 and CDR2 from the germline V gene are LNHDA and SQIVND (reference sequence). This CDR3 is 15 amino acids long. J was trimmed by 7 bases and V by 0 bases; bases with no gene match: 3. The full variable domain, rest sourced from reference TRBV19 and TRBJ2-1, is DGGITQSPKYLFRKEGQNVTLSCEQNLNHDAMYWYRQDPGQGLRLIYYSQIVNDFQKGDIAEGYSVSREKKESFPLTVTSAQKNPTAFYLCASSIEASGRNEQFFGPGTRLTVL.

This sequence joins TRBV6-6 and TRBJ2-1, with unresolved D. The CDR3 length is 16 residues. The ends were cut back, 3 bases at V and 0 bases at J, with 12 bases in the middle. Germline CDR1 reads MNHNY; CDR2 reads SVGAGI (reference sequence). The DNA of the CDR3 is TGTGCCAGCAGTTATCCCGACTGGAGCTCCTACAATGAGCAGTTCTTC. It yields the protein CASSYPDWSSYNEQFF.

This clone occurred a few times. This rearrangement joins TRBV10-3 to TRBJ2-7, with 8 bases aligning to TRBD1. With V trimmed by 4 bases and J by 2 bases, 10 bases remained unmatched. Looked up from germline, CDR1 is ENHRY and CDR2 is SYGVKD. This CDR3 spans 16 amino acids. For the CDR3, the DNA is TGTGCCATCAGTGGACGCGGCGGGACAGGCGCCTACGAGCAGTACTTC. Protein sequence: CAISGRGGTGAYEQYF.

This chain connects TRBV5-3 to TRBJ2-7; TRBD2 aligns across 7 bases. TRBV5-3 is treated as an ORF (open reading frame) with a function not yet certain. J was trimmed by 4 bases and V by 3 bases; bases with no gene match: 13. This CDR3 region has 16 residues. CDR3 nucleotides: TGTGCCAGAAGCTCCGCCCCTGCGGGAGCGAAGTACGAGCAGTACTTC. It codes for CARSSAPAGAKYEQYF.

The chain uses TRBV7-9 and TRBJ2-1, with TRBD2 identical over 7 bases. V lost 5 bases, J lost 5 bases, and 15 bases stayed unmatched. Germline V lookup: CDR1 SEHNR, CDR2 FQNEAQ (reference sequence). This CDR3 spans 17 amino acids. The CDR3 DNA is TGTGCCAGCAGCCCCGACCCGGGGCTAGCGGACCACAATGAGCAGTTCTTC. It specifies CASSPDPGLADHNEQFF.

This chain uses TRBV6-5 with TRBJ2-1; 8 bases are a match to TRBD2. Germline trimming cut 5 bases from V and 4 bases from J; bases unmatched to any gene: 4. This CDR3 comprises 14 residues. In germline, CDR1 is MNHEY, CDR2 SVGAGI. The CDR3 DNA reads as TGTGCCAGCAGTCCTAGCGGGCAATACAATGAGCAGTTCTTC. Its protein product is CASSPSGQYNEQFF.

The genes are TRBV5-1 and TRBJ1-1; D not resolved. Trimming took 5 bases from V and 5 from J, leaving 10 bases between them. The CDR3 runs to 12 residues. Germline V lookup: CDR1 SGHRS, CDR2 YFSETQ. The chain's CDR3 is CASSYGQTEAFF. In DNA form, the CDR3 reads TGCGCCAGCAGTTATGGGCAGACTGAAGCTTTCTTT.

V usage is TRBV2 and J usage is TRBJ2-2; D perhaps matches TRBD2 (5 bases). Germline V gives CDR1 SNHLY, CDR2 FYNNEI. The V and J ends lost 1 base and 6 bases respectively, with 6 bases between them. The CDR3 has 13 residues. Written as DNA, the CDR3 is TGTGCCAGCAGTGAAGTCGGGGCCGGGGAGCTGTTTTTT. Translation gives CASSEVGAGELFF.

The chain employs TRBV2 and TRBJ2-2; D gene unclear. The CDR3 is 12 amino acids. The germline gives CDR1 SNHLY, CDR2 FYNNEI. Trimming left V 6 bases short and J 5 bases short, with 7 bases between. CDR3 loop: CASSEITGELFF. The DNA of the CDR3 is TGTGCCAGCAGCGAGATAACCGGGGAGCTGTTTTTT. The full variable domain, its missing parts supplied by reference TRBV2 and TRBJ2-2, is EPEVTQTPSHQVTQMGQEVILRCVPISNHLYFYWYRQILGQKVEFLVSFYNNEISEKSEIFDDQFSVERPDGSNFTLKIRSTKLEDSAMYFCASSEITGELFFGEGSRLTVL.

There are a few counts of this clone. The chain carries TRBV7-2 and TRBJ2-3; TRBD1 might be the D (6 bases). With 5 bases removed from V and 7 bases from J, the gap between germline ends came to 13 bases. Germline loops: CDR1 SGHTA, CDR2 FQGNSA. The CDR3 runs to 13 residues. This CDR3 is CASSRGQLHTQYF. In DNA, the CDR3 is TGTGCCAGCAGCCGAGGACAGTTACATACGCAGTATTTT.

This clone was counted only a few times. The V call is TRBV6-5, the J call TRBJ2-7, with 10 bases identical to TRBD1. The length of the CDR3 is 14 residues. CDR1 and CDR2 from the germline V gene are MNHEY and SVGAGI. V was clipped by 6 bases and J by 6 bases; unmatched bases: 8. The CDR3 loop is CASRVTGQGFEQYF. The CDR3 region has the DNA TGTGCCAGCAGAGTCACGGGACAGGGGTTCGAGCAGTACTTC.

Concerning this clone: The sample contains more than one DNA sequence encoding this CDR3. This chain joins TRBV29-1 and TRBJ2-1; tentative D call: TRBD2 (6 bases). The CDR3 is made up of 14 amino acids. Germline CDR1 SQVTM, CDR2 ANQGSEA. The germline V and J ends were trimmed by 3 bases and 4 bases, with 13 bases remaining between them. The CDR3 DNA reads TGCAGCGTTGAGGGCGGGAACCTGTACAATGAGCAGTTCTTC. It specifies CSVEGGNLYNEQFF.

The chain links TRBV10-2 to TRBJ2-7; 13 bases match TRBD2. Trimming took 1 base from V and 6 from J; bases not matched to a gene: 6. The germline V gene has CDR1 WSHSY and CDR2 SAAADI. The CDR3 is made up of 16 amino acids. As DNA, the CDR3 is TGCGCCAGCAGTGAGTTATCACTAGCGGGAGGGCTCGAGCAGTACTTC. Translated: CASSELSLAGGLEQYF.

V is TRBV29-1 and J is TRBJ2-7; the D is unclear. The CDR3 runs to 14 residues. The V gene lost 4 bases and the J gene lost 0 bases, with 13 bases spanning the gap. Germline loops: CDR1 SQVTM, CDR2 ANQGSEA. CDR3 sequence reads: CSVGGSKNSYEQYF. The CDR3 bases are TGCAGCGTTGGTGGTAGCAAGAACTCCTACGAGCAGTACTTC.

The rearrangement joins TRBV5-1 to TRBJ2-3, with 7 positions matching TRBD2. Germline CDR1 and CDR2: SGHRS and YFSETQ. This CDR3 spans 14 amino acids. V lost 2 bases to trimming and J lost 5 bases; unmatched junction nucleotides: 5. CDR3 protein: CASSLGGSQDTQYF. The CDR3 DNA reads TGCGCCAGCAGCTTAGGCGGGAGTCAAGATACGCAGTATTTT. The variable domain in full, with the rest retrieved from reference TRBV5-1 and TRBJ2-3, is KAGVTQTPRYLIKTRGQQVTLSCSPISGHRSVSWYQQTPGQGLQFLFEYFSETQRNKGNFPGRFSGRQFSNSRSEMNVSTLELGDSALYLCASSLGGSQDTQYFGPGTRLTVL.

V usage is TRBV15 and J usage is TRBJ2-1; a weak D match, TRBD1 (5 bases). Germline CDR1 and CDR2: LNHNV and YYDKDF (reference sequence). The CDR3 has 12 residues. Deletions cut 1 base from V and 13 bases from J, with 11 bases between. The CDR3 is CATSRADSPQFF. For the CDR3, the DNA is TGTGCCACCAGCAGAGCAGACAGCCCCCAGTTCTTC.

The CDR3: CASSYVAGVNTEAFF. The CDR3 DNA reads as TGTGCCAGCAGTTACGTGGCAGGGGTGAACACTGAAGCTTTCTTT. The gene calls are TRBV6-6 and TRBJ1-1; maybe TRBD1 (6 bases). This CDR3 is built from 15 residues. Germline assignment: CDR1 MNHNY and CDR2 SVGAGI (reference sequence). The V end lost 2 bases, the J end lost 0 bases, and 10 bases lay between the germline ends.

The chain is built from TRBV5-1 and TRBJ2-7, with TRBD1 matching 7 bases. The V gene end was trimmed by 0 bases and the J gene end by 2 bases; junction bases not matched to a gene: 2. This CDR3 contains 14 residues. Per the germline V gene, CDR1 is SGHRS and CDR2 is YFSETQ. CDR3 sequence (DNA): TGCGCCAGCAGCTTGGAGGGGACAGCCTACGAGCAGTACTTC. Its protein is CASSLEGTAYEQYF.

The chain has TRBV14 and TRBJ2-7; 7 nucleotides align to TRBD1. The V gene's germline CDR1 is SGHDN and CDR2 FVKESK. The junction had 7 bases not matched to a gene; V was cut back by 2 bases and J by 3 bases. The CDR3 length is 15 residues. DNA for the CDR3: TGTGCCAGCAGCCAAACCGGGACAGAAAGCTACGAGCAGTACTTC. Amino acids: CASSQTGTESYEQYF.